The clone carrying this T cell receptor (beta chain) was recorded many times. The antigen is unknown. This sample is part of a study of T-cell reconstitution after alpha-beta-depleted transplantation in children. General observations from the study: The origin of alpha-beta T cells about two months after transplant was reportedly several hundred expanded graft clones. In some patients, recipient T cells and intrathymic progenitors surviving conditioning explained high day-60 diversity.

Unique molecular identifiers were incorporated during preparation of the TCRbeta library. A single record per CDR3 protein comes from TCRdb applying MiXCR to the PCR reads. The sample holds 240,000 or so distinct CDR3 sequences, roughly 8.2% seen once. The source was PBMCs, mostly from graft donor cells, collected 180 days after TCRalphabeta/CD19-depleted stem cell transplant. This clonotype was sampled from a male patient aged 5 to 17 who had a stem cell transplant for acute lymphoblastic leukemia, so the T cells may come from the graft donor.

CDR3 in DNA: TGTGCCAGCAGCCAATCCACAGTGGGACCCCTCCACTTT. Translating it yields CASSQSTVGPLHF. V gene TRBV16 combines with J gene TRBJ1-6, with unresolved D. The CDR3 extends over 13 amino acids. Germline V lookup: CDR1 KGHSY, CDR2 FQNENV. Deletions cut 0 bases from V and 12 bases from J, with 9 bases between.